The 13 T cell receptor beta chains listed next were all sequenced from one sample in a study of blood T cells in healthy people across ages (dated by TCRdb to about 2015). The library was obtained by 5' RACE. A second PCR of about 6 to 11 cycles was run with a J-beta primer mix and a sample-barcoded 5' primer. The public reads were reprocessed in TCRdb via fastp at Q25 and MiXCR, keeping in-frame beta chains. Identical CDR3 proteins give one entry, which carries the most common genes and DNA. This sample comprises around 1,900,000 distinct CDR3 sequences, about two fifths of them detected only once. The ten biggest clones cover 23% of the sample. What was sequenced was blood. All receptors come from a human donor in good health.

This clonotype was counted a few times. This chain uses TRBV6-2 or TRBV6-3 with TRBJ2-1; 8 nucleotides agree with TRBD2. The CDR3 loop spans 16 amino acids. The V gene's germline CDR1 is MNHEY and CDR2 SVGEGT. V shed 2 bases, J shed 8 bases, and the junction held 11 bases outside the gene matches. In nucleotides, the CDR3 is TGTGCCAGCAGTTACGGACCAGCGGGGGCCGAGGATGAGCAGTTCTTC. Translated: CASSYGPAGAEDEQFF.

The chain links TRBV20-1 to TRBJ2-1; 11 nucleotides match TRBD2. The ends lost 0 bases at V and 0 bases at J; junction bases unmatched: 4. The CDR3 has 17 amino acids. Germline loops: CDR1 DFQATT, CDR2 SNEGSKA (reference sequence). The DNA for the CDR3 is TGCAGTGCTAGAGATAGCGGGGGGGCCTTCTCCTACAATGAGCAGTTCTTC. Translation: CSARDSGGAFSYNEQFF.

This clonotype occurred a few times. This chain links TRBV29-1 with TRBJ2-7; 9 bases are a match to TRBD1. J was trimmed by 4 bases and V by 1 base; bases with no gene match: 11. The CDR3 length is 16 residues. Germline V lookup: CDR1 SQVTM, CDR2 ANQGSEA. The CDR3 DNA sequence: TGCAGCGTTGAAGGCAGAGGACAGGGGAAAGGGTACGAGCAGTACTTC. Its protein product is CSVEGRGQGKGYEQYF.

The chain employs TRBV7-8 and TRBJ2-1; either TRBD1 or TRBD2 may fit D (6 bases each). Germline CDR1 reads SGHVS; CDR2 reads FQNEAQ. Trimming left V 6 bases short and J 5 bases short, with 17 bases between. CDR3 length: 15 amino acids. The CDR3 region has the DNA TGTGCCAGCAGTCCACAGGGAGGTTTGGACAATGAGCAGTTCTTC. Protein sequence: CASSPQGGLDNEQFF.

CDR3: CSDRGFHNEQFF. The CDR3 DNA sequence: TGCAGCGATCGGGGGTTCCACAATGAGCAGTTCTTC. This chain links TRBV29-1 with TRBJ2-1, with a possible D match to TRBD2 (6 bases). Trimming removed 7 bases at V and 5 bases at J, with 12 bases between. The CDR3 totals 12 residues. In germline, CDR1 is SQVTM, CDR2 ANQGSEA.

This clonotype was counted a single time. The rearrangement links TRBV18 to TRBJ2-3; possibly TRBD1 or TRBD2 for D (5 bases each). Deletions cut 6 bases from V and 1 base from J, with 11 bases between. The CDR3 spans 14 residues. The germline CDR1 and CDR2 sequences are KGHSH and LQKENI. The CDR3 DNA reads as TGTGCCAGCTCCGGGGCGGAGCGCACAGATACGCAGTATTTT. This codes for CASSGAERTDTQYF.

The chain uses TRBV2 and TRBJ2-6, with D perhaps matching TRBD1 or TRBD2 (5 bases each). Trimming took off 3 bases at V and 0 bases at J, with 21 bases between the two ends. Germline V gene lookup returns CDR1 SNHLY and CDR2 FYNNEI. There are 20 residues in the CDR3. The CDR3 sequence is CASSEERGWFGTSGANVLTF. The DNA for the CDR3 is TGTGCCAGCAGTGAGGAAAGGGGATGGTTTGGGACCTCTGGGGCCAACGTCCTGACTTTC. Full variable domain (missing parts from reference TRBV2 and TRBJ2-6): EPEVTQTPSHQVTQMGQEVILRCVPISNHLYFYWYRQILGQKVEFLVSFYNNEISEKSEIFDDQFSVERPDGSNFTLKIRSTKLEDSAMYFCASSEERGWFGTSGANVLTFGAGSRLTVL.

This clonotype occurred a few times. V and J are TRBV7-9 and TRBJ2-4; a weak D match, TRBD2 (7 bases). The tail of the sequence fits TRBJ2-7 better, so the J call may be wrong. The V gene's germline CDR1 is SEHNR and CDR2 FQNEAQ (reference sequence). This CDR3 spans 15 amino acids. CDR3 nucleotide sequence: TGTGCCAGCAGCTTAGGCGGGGGCGGCGACAACGAGCAGTACTTC. Protein sequence: CASSLGGGGDNEQYF.

The CDR3 DNA sequence: TGCAGCAGGGGGGACGGAAAGAAAGAGACCCAGTACTTC. This sequence encodes CSRGDGKKETQYF. The chain uses TRBV20-1 and TRBJ2-5, with D possibly matching TRBD1 (7 bases). The CDR3 extends over 13 amino acids. CDR1 is DFQATT and CDR2 is SNEGSKA in the germline V gene (reference sequence).

This chain connects TRBV6-1 to TRBJ2-7; D may be TRBD1 or TRBD2 (5 bases each). The CDR3 sequence is 14 residues long. CDR1 is MNHNS, CDR2 SASEGT, per germline. V gave up 0 bases and J gave up 7 bases, with 13 bases separating them. The CDR3 spells CASSEAPRGSEQYF. The CDR3 nucleotides read TGTGCCAGCAGTGAAGCCCCGAGGGGTAGTGAGCAGTACTTC.

This chain joins TRBV7-2 and TRBJ2-7; 9 bases are a match to TRBD2. The CDR3 loop spans 18 amino acids. V was clipped by 2 bases and J by 6 bases; unmatched bases: 17. Germline CDR1 reads SGHTA; CDR2 reads FQGNSA. The CDR3 protein is CASSLQVVIAGVVGEQYF. CDR3 bases: TGTGCCAGCAGCTTACAGGTCGTCATAGCGGGGGTGGTCGGCGAGCAGTACTTC.

This rearrangement joins TRBV29-1 to TRBJ1-2, with TRBD1 identical over 10 bases. In germline, CDR1 is SQVTM, CDR2 ANQGSEA. CDR3 length: 16 amino acids. V trimming: 7 bases; J trimming: 7 bases; junction bases outside the gene matches: 18. CDR3 sequence (DNA): TGCAGCGCCTCGGACAGGGGGGGAGGAATGGACAGTGGCTACACCTTC. It yields the protein CSASDRGGGMDSGYTF.

The chain recombines TRBV28 with TRBJ1-2; 8 nucleotides align to TRBD1. This CDR3 contains 15 residues. V shed 6 bases and J 4 bases; nucleotides not matched to a gene: 10. Per the germline V gene, CDR1 is MDHEN and CDR2 is SYDVKM. The CDR3 protein is CASRPVDREGYGYTF. The CDR3 DNA sequence: TGTGCCAGCAGGCCGGTGGACAGGGAGGGCTATGGCTACACCTTC.